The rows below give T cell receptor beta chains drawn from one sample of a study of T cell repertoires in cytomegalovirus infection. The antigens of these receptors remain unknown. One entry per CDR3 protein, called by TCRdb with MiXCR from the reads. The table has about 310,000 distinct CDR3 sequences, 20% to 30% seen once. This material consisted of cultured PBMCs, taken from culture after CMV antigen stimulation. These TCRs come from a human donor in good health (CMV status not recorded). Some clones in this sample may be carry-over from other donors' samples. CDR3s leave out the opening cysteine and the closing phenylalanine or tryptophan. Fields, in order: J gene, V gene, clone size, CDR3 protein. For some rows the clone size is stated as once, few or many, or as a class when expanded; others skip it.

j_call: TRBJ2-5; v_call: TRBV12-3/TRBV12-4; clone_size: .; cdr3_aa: ASSSRQGVETQY
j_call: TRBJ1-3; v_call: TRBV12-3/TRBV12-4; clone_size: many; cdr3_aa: ASISIQASGNTIY
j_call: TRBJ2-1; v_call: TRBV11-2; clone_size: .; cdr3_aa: ASSYNNGVYNEQF
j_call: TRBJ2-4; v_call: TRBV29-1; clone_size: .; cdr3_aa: SVAFDRANIQY
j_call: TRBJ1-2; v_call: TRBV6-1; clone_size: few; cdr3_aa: ASSRQGDGYT
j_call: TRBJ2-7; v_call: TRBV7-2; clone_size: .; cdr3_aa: ASSIRLAGGYEQY
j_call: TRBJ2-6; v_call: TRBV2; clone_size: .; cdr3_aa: ASSLVNAGANVLT
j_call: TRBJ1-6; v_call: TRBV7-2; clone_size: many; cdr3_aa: ASSPTGTGFAPLH
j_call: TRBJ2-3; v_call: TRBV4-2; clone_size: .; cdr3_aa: ASSQDLTSGTSTDTQY
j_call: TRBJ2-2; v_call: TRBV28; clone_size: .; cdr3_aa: ASTPGTGGIGELF
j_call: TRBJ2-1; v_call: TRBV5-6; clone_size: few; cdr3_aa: ASSLHRGTTGWGEQF
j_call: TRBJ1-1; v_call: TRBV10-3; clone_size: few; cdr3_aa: AISESKTGNTEAF
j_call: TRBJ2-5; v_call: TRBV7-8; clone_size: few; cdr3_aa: ASSLRAPASEGAQY
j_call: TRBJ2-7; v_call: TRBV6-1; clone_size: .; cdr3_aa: ASSKSGTGTYEQY
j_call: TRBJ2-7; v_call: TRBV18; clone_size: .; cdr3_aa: ASSPTEGQGAYEQY
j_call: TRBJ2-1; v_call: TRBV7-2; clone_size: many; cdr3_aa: ASSLRWGSGNEQF
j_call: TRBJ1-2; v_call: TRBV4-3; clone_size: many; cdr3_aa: ASSQDPGYGYT
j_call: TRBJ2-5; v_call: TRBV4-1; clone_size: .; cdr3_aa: ASSQDYQGAGETQY
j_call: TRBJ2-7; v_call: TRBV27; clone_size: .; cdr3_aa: ASSPGQGKASGHEQY
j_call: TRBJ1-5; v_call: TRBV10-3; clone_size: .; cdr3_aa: AISDGQAYNQPQH
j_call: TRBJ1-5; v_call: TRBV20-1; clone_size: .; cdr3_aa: SAMGQGGQPQH
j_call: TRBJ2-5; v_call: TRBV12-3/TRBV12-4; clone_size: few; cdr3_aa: ASSSEQTETQY
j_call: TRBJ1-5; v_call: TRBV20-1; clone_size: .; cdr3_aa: SASIQGADQPQH
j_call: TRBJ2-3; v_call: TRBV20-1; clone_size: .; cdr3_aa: SATPPRWATDTQY
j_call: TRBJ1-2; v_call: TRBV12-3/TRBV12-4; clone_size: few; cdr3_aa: ASSPGTDSYT
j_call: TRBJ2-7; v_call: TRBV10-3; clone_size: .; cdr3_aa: AINPAVAGGEQY
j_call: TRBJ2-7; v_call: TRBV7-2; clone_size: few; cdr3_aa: ASSLEGHEQY
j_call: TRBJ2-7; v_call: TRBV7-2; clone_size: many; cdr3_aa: ASSLAGVSEQY
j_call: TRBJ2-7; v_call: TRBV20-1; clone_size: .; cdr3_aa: SARAGTGGTYEQY
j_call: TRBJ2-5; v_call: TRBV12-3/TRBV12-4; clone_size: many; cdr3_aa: ASSLAGGRPGQY
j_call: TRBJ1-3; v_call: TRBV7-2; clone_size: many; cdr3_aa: ASSLGGRGRFGNTIY
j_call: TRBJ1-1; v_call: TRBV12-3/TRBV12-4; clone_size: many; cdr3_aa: ASSLFTGVNTEAF
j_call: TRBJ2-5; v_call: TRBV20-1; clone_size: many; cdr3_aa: SARGRDRYQETQY
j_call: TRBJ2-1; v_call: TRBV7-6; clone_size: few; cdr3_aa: ASSLLAGPGLQF
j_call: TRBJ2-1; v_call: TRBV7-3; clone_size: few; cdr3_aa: ASSPNLGNEQF
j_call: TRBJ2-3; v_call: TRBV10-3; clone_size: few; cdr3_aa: AIRLQTPPTQY
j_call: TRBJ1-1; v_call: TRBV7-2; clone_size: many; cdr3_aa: ASSLLRRNEAF
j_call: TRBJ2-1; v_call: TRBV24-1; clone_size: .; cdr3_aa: ATSGERETSEQF
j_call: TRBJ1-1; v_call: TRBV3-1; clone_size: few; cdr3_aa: ASSQRTGIAF
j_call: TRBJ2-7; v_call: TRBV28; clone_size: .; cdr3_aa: ASIPPGQGAPLYERY
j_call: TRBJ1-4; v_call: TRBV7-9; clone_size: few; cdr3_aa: ASSPETGRSNEKLF
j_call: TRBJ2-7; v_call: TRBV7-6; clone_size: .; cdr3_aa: ASSLVLNGEQY
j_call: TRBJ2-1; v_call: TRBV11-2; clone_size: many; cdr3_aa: ASSFNTGPNEQF
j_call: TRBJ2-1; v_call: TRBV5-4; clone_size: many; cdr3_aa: ASSFQRSSYNEQF
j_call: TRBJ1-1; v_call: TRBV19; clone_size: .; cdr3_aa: ASSIVRRGAGEAF
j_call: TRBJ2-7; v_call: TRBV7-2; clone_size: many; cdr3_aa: ASSGEASGRAFGNEQY
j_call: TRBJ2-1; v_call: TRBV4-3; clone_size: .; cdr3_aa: ASSQGTWAREQF
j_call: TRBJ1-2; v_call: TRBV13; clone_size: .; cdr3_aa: ASSSLPQGNYGYT
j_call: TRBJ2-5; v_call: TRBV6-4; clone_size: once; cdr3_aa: ASSERGGTETQY
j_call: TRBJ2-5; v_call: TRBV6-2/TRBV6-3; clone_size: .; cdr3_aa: ASSYRAQQETQY